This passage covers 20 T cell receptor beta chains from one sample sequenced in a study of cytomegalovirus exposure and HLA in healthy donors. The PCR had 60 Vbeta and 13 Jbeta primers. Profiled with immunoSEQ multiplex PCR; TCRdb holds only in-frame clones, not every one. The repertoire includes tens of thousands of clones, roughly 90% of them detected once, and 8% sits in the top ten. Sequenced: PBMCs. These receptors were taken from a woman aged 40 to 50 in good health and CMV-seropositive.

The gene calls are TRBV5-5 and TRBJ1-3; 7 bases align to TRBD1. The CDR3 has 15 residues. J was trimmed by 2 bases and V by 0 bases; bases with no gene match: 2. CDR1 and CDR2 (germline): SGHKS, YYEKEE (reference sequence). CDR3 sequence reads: CASSLVGGAGNTIYF. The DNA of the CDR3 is TGTGCCAGCAGCTTGGTAGGGGGCGCTGGAAACACCATATATTTT.

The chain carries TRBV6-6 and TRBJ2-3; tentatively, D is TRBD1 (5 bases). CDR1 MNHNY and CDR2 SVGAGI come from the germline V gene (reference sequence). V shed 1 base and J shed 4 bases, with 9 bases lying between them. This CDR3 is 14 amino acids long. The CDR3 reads CASSYWQGPDTQYF. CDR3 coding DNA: TGTGCCAGCAGTTACTGGCAGGGCCCAGATACGCAGTATTTT.

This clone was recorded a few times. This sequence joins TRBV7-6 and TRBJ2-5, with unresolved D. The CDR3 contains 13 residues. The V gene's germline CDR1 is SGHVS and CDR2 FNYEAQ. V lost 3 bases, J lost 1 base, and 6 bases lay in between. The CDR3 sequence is CASSFGRQETQYF. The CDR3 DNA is TGTGCCAGCAGCTTTGGGCGCCAAGAGACCCAGTACTTC.

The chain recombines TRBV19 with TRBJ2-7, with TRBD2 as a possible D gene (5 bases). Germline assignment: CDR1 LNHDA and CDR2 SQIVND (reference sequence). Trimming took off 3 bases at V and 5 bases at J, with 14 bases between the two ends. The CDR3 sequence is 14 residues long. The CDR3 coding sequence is TGTGCCAGTAGTATCGTCCCACCCGGGGACGAGCAGTACTTC. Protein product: CASSIVPPGDEQYF. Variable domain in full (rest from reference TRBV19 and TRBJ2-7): DGGITQSPKYLFRKEGQNVTLSCEQNLNHDAMYWYRQDPGQGLRLIYYSQIVNDFQKGDIAEGYSVSREKKESFPLTVTSAQKNPTAFYLCASSIVPPGDEQYFGPGTRLTVT.

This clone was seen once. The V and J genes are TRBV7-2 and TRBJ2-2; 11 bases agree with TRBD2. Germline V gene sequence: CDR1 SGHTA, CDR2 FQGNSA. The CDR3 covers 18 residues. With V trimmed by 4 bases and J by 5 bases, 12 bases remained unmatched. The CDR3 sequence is CASSSRGLADTGTGELFF. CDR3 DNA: TGTGCCAGCAGCTCTAGGGGACTAGCGGACACTGGGACCGGGGAGCTGTTTTTT.

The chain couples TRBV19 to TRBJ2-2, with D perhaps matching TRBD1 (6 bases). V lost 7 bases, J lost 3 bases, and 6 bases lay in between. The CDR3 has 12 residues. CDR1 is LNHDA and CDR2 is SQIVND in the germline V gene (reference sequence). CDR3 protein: CASKGDTGELFF. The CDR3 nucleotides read TGTGCCAGTAAGGGGGACACCGGGGAGCTGTTTTTT.

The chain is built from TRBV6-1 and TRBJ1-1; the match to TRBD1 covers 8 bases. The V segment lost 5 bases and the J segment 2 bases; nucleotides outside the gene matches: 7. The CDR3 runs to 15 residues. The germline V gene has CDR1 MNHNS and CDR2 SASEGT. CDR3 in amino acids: CASSPRGQVNTEAFF. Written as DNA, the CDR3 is TGTGCCAGCAGTCCTAGGGGACAGGTAAACACTGAAGCTTTCTTT.

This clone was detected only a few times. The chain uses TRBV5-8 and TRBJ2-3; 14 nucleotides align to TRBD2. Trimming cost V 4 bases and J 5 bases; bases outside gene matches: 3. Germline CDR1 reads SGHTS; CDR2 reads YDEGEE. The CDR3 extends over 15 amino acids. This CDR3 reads CASSQGLAGVDTQYF. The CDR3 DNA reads TGTGCCAGCAGCCAGGGACTAGCGGGGGTAGATACGCAGTATTTT.

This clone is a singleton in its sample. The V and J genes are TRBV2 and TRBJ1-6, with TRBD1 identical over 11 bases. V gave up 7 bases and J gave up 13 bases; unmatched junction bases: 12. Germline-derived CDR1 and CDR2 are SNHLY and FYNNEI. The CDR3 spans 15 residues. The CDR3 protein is CASTLEDRGLSPLHF. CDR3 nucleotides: TGTGCCAGCACCCTAGAGGACAGGGGGCTTTCCCCCCTCCACTTT.

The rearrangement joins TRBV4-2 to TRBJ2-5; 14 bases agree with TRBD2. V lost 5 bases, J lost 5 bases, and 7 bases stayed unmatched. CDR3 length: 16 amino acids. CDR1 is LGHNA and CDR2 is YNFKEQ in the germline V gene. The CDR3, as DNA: TGTGCCAGCAGCAAGACTAGCGGGGGGGCCGGGGAGACCCAGTACTTC. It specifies CASSKTSGGAGETQYF.

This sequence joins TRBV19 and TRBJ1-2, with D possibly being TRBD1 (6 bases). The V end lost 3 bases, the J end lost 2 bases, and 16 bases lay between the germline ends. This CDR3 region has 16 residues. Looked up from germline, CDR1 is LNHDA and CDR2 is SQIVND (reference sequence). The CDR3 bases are TGTGCCAGTAGTATTGTCAGGGGAATTGGGAACTATGGCTACACCTTC. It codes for CASSIVRGIGNYGYTF.

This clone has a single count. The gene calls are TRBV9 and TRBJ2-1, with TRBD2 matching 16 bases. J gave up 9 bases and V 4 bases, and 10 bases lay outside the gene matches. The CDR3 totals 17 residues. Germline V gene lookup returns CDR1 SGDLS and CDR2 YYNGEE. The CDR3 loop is CASSPFSGTSGRGEQFF. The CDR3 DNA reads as TGTGCCAGCAGCCCCTTCTCCGGGACTAGCGGGAGGGGTGAGCAGTTCTTC. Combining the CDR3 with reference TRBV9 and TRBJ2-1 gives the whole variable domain DSGVTQTPKHLITATGQRVTLRCSPRSGDLSVYWYQQSLDQGLQFLIQYYNGEERAKGNILERFSAQQFPDLHSELNLSSLELGDSALYFCASSPFSGTSGRGEQFFGPGTRLTVL.

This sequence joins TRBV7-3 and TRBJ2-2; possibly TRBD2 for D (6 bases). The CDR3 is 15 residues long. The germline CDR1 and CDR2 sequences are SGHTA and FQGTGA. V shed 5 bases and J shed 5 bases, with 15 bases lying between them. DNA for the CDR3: TGTGCCAGCAGCCCGGGACTTATGGGGACCGGGGAGCTGTTTTTT. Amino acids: CASSPGLMGTGELFF.

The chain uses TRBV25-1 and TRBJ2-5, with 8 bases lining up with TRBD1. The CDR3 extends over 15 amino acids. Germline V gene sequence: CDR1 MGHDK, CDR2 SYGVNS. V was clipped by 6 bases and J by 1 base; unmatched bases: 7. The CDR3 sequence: CASRGNRGAQETQYF. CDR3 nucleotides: TGTGCCAGCAGAGGGAACAGGGGGGCCCAAGAGACCCAGTACTTC.

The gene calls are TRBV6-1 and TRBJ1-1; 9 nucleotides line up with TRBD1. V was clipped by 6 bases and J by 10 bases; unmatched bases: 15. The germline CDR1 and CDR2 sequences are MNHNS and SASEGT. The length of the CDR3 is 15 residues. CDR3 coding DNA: TGTGCCAGCAGGTACCCGGGACAGGGCATTTTCAGAGCTTTCTTT. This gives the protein CASRYPGQGIFRAFF.

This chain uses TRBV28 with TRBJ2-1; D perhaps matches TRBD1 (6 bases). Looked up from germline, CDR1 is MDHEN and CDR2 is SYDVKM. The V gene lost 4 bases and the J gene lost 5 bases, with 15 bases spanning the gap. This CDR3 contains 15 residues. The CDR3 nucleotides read TGTGCCAGCAGTTATAAGGGGGACGGGAACAATGAGCAGTTCTTC. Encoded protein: CASSYKGDGNNEQFF.

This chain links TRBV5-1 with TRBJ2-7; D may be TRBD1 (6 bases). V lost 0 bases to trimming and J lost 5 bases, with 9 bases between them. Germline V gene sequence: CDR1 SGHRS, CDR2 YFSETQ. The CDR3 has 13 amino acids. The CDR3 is CASSLDRAHEQYF. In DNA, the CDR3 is TGCGCCAGCAGCTTGGACAGGGCCCACGAGCAGTACTTC.

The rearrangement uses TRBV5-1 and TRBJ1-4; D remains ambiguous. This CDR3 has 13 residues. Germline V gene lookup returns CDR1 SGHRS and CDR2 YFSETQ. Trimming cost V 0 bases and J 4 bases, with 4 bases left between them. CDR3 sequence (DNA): TGCGCCAGCAGCTTGGTCTTTAATGAAAAACTGTTTTTT. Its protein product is CASSLVFNEKLFF.

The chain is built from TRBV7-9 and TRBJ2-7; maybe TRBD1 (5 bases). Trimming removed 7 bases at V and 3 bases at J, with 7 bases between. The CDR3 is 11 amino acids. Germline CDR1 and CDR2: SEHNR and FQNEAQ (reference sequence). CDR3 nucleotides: TGTGCCAGCACCGACAGCTACGAGCAGTACTTC. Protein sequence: CASTDSYEQYF. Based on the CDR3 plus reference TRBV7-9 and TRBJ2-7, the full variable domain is DTGVSQNPRHKITKRGQNVTFRCDPISEHNRLYWYRQTLGQGPEFLTYFQNEAQLEKSRLLSDRFSAERPKGSFSTLEIQRTEQGDSAMYLCASTDSYEQYFGPGTRLTVT.

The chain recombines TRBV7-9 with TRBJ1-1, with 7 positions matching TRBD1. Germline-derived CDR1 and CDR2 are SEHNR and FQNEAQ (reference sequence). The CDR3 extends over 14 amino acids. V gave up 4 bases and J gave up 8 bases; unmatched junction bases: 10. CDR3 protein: CASSSGQYPSEAFF. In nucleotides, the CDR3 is TGTGCCAGCAGCTCGGGACAGTACCCGAGCGAAGCTTTCTTT.